This entry lists 7 T cell receptor beta chains sequenced from one sample in a study of shared clonotypes between healthy human individuals. TCRdb keeps only in-frame clones here, not all; method: immunoSEQ multiplex PCR. Among about 1.1 million clones, more than 75% were seen once, and the ten largest hold 0.5% to 0.65%. Sequencing was performed on memory CD4+ T cells from PBMCs. The sample's subset: CD45RA-negative fraction. The receptors were gathered from a man younger than 30 in good health. Some clones in this sample may be carry-over from other donors' samples.

The chain combines TRBV20-1 with TRBJ2-7; the D gene is possibly TRBD2 (5 bases). The V gene's germline CDR1 is DFQATT and CDR2 SNEGSKA (reference sequence). Trimming pared 3 bases from V and 7 bases from J, leaving 10 bases between. The CDR3 sequence is 11 residues long. The CDR3 loop reads CSASSGDEQYF. The CDR3 DNA reads TGCAGTGCTAGCTCCGGGGATGAGCAGTACTTC.

This clone was seen just once. The V and J genes are TRBV2 and TRBJ1-3; 7 bases fit TRBD1. Germline trimming cut 5 bases from V and 0 bases from J; bases unmatched to any gene: 7. The CDR3 spans 16 residues. Germline V gene data show CDR1 as SNHLY and CDR2 as FYNNEI. DNA of the CDR3: TGTGCCAGCAGTAAAGAACAGGGGAGCTCTGGAAACACCATATATTTT. Protein sequence: CASSKEQGSSGNTIYF.

This chain links TRBV21-1 with TRBJ1-5; the table's D call of TRBD1 was not tested on the DNA. TRBV21-1 is a recognized pseudogene. The CDR3 runs 16 residues. CDR3 loop: CASSHPLDRDNQPQHF. The CDR3 DNA follows: TGTGCCAGCAGCCACCCCCTGGACAGAGACAATCAGCCCCAGCATTTT.

This chain links TRBV6-1 with TRBJ1-2; tentative D call: TRBD1 (5 bases). The CDR3 totals 13 residues. Trimming cost V 7 bases and J 4 bases, with 13 bases left between them. Per the germline V gene, CDR1 is MNHNS and CDR2 is SASEGT. CDR3 DNA: TGTGCCAGCACTAGGACGGGACCCTATGGCTACACCTTC. Protein sequence: CASTRTGPYGYTF.

V and J are TRBV4-2 and TRBJ1-3, with TRBD1 matching over 8 bases. The CDR3 contains 17 residues. CDR1 and CDR2 (germline): LGHNA, YNFKEQ. V shed 1 base and J 5 bases; nucleotides not matched to a gene: 10. The CDR3 sequence is CASSQGRGDRTRNTIYF. The CDR3 DNA is TGTGCCAGCAGCCAAGGCCGAGGGGACAGGACTCGAAACACCATATATTTT.

To note about this clone: A far larger clone is just one base off, so this is likely a read error. In the same sample, other DNA sequences code for this CDR3. V and J are TRBV30 and TRBJ2-5; perhaps TRBD1 as D (5 bases). CDR1 and CDR2 (germline): GTSNPN, SVGIG (reference sequence). The CDR3 loop spans 12 amino acids. CDR3 in DNA: TGTGCTTGGAAAAGCTCAGGGGAGACCCAGTACTTC. Its protein product is CAWKSSGETQYF.

The chain recombines TRBV2 with TRBJ2-2; TRBD2 matches 7 bases. Germline V gene lookup returns CDR1 SNHLY and CDR2 FYNNEI. With V trimmed by 6 bases and J by 6 bases, 4 bases remained unmatched. The CDR3 sequence is 13 residues long. The CDR3 reads CASRTSPPGELFF. The CDR3 DNA follows: TGTGCCAGCAGGACTAGCCCCCCCGGGGAGCTGTTTTTT.